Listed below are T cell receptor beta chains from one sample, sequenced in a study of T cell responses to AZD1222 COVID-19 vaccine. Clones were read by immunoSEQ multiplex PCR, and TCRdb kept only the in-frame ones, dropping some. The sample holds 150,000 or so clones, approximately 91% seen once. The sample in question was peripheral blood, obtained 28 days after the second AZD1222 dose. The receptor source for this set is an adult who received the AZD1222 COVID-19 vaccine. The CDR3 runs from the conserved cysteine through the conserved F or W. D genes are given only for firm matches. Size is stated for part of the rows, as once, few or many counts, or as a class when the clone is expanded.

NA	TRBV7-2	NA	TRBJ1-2	CASRPGGENYGYTF	TGTGCCAGCAGACCCGGGGGAGAAAACTATGGCTACACCTTC
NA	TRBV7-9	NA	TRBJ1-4	CASSSRGGEKLFF	TGTGCCAGCAGCTCGCGCGGGGGGGAAAAACTGTTTTTT
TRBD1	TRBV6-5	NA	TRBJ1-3	CASSQGAGGNTIYF	TGTGCCAGCAGCCAGGGGGCCGGTGGAAACACCATATATTTT
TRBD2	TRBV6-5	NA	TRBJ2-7	CASSRLAGDYEQYF	TGTGCCAGCAGTCGACTAGCGGGAGACTACGAGCAGTACTTC
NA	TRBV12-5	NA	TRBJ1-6	CASGLASMGSSYNSPLHF	TGTGCTAGTGGTTTGGCCTCCATGGGGAGCTCCTATAATTCACCCCTCCACTTT
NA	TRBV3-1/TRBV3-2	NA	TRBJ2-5	CASSHSEGTQYF	TGTGCCAGCAGCCACTCTGAGGGGACCCAGTACTTC
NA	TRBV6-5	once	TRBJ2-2	CAENTGNTGELFF	TGTGCCGAGAACACGGGGAACACCGGGGAGCTGTTTTTT
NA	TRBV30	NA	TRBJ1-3	CAWSRGNSGNTIYF	TGTGCCTGGAGTCGGGGGAACTCTGGAAACACCATATATTTT
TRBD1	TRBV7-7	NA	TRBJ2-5	CASSSGTGNLETQYF	TGTGCCAGCAGCTCTGGGACAGGGAATTTGGAGACCCAGTACTTC
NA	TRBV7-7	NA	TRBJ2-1	CASSPSVRGYNEQFF	TGTGCCAGCAGCCCCTCGGTACGGGGGTACAATGAGCAGTTCTTC
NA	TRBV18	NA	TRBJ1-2	CASSPPTESYGYTF	TGTGCCAGCTCACCACCGACGGAATCCTATGGCTACACCTTC
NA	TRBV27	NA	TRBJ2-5	CASSSWTQQETQYF	TGTGCCAGCAGTTCATGGACCCAACAAGAGACCCAGTACTTC
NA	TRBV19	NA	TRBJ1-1	CASSRQAVNTEAFF	TGTGCCAGTAGTAGACAGGCCGTAAACACTGAAGCTTTCTTT
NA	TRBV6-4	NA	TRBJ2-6	CASSPESSGANVLTF	TGTGCCAGCAGTCCGGAGAGCTCTGGGGCCAACGTCCTGACTTTC
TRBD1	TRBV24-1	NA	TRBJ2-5	CATSGEGQGQETQYF	TGTGCCACCAGTGGCGAGGGACAGGGGCAAGAGACCCAGTACTTC
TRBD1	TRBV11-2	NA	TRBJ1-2	CASSPQTGWGYTF	TGTGCCAGCAGCCCCCAGACAGGGTGGGGCTACACCTTC
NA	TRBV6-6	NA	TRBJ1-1	CASSPERGGTEAFF	TGTGCCAGCAGTCCTGAGAGGGGGGGCACTGAAGCTTTCTTT
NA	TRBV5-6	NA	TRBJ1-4	CASSFDREEKLFF	TGTGCCAGCAGCTTTGACAGAGAAGAAAAACTGTTTTTT
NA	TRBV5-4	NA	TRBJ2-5	CASSFPQETQYF	TGTGCCAGCAGCTTCCCCCAAGAGACCCAGTACTTC
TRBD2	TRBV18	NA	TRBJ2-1	CASSPPLAGGHNEQFF	TGTGCCAGCTCACCGCCTCTAGCGGGAGGCCACAATGAGCAGTTCTTC
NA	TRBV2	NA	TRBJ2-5	CASKQIRGETQYF	TGTGCCAGCAAACAGATCCGGGGGGAGACCCAGTACTTC
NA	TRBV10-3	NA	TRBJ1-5	CAISARPGPALGHF	TGTGCCATCAGTGCCAGGCCTGGACCCGCCCTGGGGCATTTT
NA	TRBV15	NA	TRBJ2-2	CATSRAGISGELFF	TGTGCCACCAGCAGAGCTGGGATCTCCGGGGAGCTGTTTTTT
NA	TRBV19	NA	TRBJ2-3	CASSWSQSTDTQYF	TGTGCCAGTAGCTGGTCACAGAGCACAGATACGCAGTATTTT
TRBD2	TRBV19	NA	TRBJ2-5	CARAQRGLAGTLPETQYF	TGTGCCAGGGCTCAGAGGGGGCTAGCGGGGACCCTTCCCGAGACCCAGTACTTC
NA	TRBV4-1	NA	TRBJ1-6	CASKGLNSPLHF	TGCGCCAGCAAGGGACTTAATTCACCCCTCCACTTT
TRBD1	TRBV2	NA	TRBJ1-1	CASSEATRQGGNTEAFF	TGTGCCAGCAGTGAAGCAACCAGACAGGGAGGGAACACTGAAGCTTTCTTT
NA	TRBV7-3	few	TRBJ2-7	CASSGGEEYEQYF	TGTGCCAGCAGCGGCGGTGAAGAGTACGAGCAGTACTTC
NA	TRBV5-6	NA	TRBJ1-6	CASSLDRDGLSSYNSPLHF	TGTGCCAGCAGCTTGGACAGGGATGGCCTTAGCTCCTATAATTCACCCCTCCACTTT
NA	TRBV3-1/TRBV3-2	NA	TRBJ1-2	CASSQDQGNGYTF	TGTGCCAGCAGCCAAGATCAAGGCAATGGCTACACCTTC
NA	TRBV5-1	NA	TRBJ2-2	CASSPDRTNTGELFF	TGCGCCAGCAGCCCTGACAGGACGAACACCGGGGAGCTGTTTTTT
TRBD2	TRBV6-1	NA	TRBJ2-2	CASSAFSGLAGGAGELFF	TGTGCCAGCAGTGCTTTTTCGGGACTAGCGGGGGGTGCCGGGGAGCTGTTTTTT
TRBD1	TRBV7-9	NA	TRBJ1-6	CASSTRTGTNSPLHF	TGTGCCAGCAGCACCAGGACAGGGACAAATTCACCCCTCCACTTT
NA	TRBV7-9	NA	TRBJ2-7	CASSGYEQYF	TGTGCCAGCAGCGGGTACGAGCAGTACTTC
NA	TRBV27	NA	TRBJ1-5	CASSLSVGGVQPQHF	TGTGCCAGCAGTTTATCAGTAGGAGGGGTTCAGCCCCAGCATTTT
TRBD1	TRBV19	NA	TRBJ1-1	CASTPRQGGMNTEAFF	TGTGCCAGTACCCCTAGACAGGGCGGTATGAACACTGAAGCTTTCTTT
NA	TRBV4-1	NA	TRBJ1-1	CASRELLGVGTEAFF	TGCGCCAGCAGAGAGCTATTGGGAGTTGGGACTGAAGCTTTCTTT
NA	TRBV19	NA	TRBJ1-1	CASSIGRNTEAFF	TGTGCCAGTAGTATAGGCAGGAACACTGAAGCTTTCTTT
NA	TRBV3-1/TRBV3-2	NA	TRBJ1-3	CASSSPRTIYF	TGTGCCAGCAGCTCTCCGCGCACCATATATTTT
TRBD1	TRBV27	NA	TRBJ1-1	CASSWGQGNTEAFF	TGTGCCAGCAGTTGGGGACAGGGGAACACTGAAGCTTTCTTT
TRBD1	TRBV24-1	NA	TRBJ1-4	CATSDSSPGGDEKLFF	TGTGCCACCAGTGATAGTTCTCCAGGGGGGGATGAAAAACTGTTTTTT
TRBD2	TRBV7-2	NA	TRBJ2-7	CASSSLAGGEQYF	TGTGCCAGCAGTTCCCTAGCGGGAGGAGAGCAGTACTTC
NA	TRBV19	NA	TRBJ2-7	CASSMARARYEQYF	TGTGCCAGTAGTATGGCCAGGGCGAGGTACGAGCAGTACTTC
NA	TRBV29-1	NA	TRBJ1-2	CSARGGVDGYTF	TGCAGCGCCCGGGGGGGCGTTGATGGCTACACCTTC
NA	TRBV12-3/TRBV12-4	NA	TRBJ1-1	CASILAGRPEAFF	TGTGCCAGCATCCTGGCGGGTAGACCTGAAGCTTTCTTT
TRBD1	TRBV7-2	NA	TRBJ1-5	CASSLTGTGGLGNQPQHF	TGTGCCAGCAGCTTAACCGGGACAGGGGGTTTGGGCAATCAGCCCCAGCATTTT
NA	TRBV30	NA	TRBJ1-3	CAWSVRREITSGNTIYF	TGTGCCTGGAGTGTACGGAGGGAAATTACCTCTGGAAACACCATATATTTT
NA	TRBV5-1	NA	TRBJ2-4	CASSLTGVAQNIQYF	TGCGCCAGCAGCTTAACAGGAGTAGCGCAAAACATTCAGTACTTC
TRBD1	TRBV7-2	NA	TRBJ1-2	CASSQGTGRSYGYTF	TGTGCCAGCAGCCAAGGGACAGGCCGCTCCTATGGCTACACCTTC
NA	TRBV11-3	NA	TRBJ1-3	CASSLAGNTIYF	TGTGCCAGCAGCTTAGCCGGAAACACCATATATTTT
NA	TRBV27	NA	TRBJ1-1	CASSFIGRNEAFF	TGTGCCAGCAGTTTCATCGGACGGAATGAAGCTTTCTTT
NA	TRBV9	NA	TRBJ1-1	CASSVGSWTEAFF	TGTGCCAGCAGCGTGGGTTCTTGGACTGAAGCTTTCTTT
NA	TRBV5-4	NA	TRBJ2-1	CASSLNGGRAAEQFF	TGTGCCAGCAGCCTAAACGGGGGCAGGGCCGCTGAGCAGTTCTTC
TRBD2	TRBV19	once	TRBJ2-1	CASSTRGGLYNEQFF	TGTGCCAGTAGTACTCGGGGAGGGTTGTACAATGAGCAGTTCTTC
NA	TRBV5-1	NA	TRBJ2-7	CASCPGGTARSYEQYF	TGCGCCAGCTGCCCCGGGGGGACAGCAAGATCCTACGAGCAGTACTTC